This is a list of T cell receptor beta chains from one sample in a study of T cell repertoires in cytomegalovirus infection. One entry per CDR3 protein, called by TCRdb with MiXCR from the reads. The data show approximately 300,000 distinct CDR3 sequences, with almost 30% seen just once and roughly 20% held by the top ten. These receptors' antigens are unknown. The specimen comprised cultured PBMCs, sampled from culture after CMV antigen stimulation. Source of these receptors: a human donor in good health (CMV status not recorded). Some clones in this sample may be carry-over from other donors' samples. CDR3s leave out the opening cysteine and the closing phenylalanine or tryptophan.

cdr3_length | v_call | cdr3_aa
11 | TRBV6-1 | ASRGSTNEKLF
12 | TRBV11-1 | ASSLEGLAGHQF
17 | TRBV7-6 | ASSLSRTGWRRPRAGYT
12 | TRBV7-3 | ASSAQQGPGEAF
11 | TRBV28 | ASTGGNNQPQH
16 | TRBV20-1 | SASGTGYDSEFYNEQF
10 | TRBV27 | ASMGRVETQY
14 | TRBV6-1 | ASSYRTGVEKSPLH
14 | TRBV7-9 | ASSLGLAMSTDTQY
14 | TRBV7-6 | ASSLAAGQGAGELF
11 | TRBV19 | ATRGPLQETQY
13 | TRBV5-5 | ASSLEAGRGTEAF
11 | TRBV19 | AASTGSTDTQY
11 | TRBV29-1 | SVEEQGGYGYT
14 | TRBV2 | ASSHMTSGGKDTQY
14 | TRBV5-5 | ASSLQGTEMNTEAF
14 | TRBV20-1 | SVTGPITYSNQPQH
10 | TRBV15 | ATSRGATEAF
13 | TRBV28 | ASSAGTGVNQPQH
14 | TRBV20-1 | SAWRLRDRPNYGYT
11 | TRBV6-6 | ASSYVQGTEAF
12 | TRBV6-1 | ASTGGFPGNTIY
13 | TRBV4-1 | ASSQGQGVAPPLH
11 | TRBV7-3 | ASSPDARDEQF
13 | TRBV20-1 | SARVSGRQAGTQY
12 | TRBV6-1 | ASSGQWGNQPQH
12 | TRBV6-6 | ASSYGGSTDTQY
12 | TRBV11-2 | ATSLASGQETQY
12 | TRBV7-6 | ASSGGGGKGTQY
12 | TRBV11-1 | ASSRAGGNTEAF
14 | TRBV25-1 | ASSDPIGWNYNEQF
16 | TRBV6-5 | ASSTPSTSGTPNDEQF
12 | TRBV5-4 | ASFKTGVNSPLH
16 | TRBV7-8 | ASSLGDLAGGSRDTQY
11 | TRBV4-2 | ASSRVRDPGAF
12 | TRBV29-1 | SVESWAGPTEAF
14 | TRBV10-3 | AISESRKTDNYGYT